The 6 T cell receptor beta chains below come from one sample, sequenced in a study of tissue T cells after allogeneic stem cell transplantation. Generated by immunoSEQ multiplex PCR, the TCRdb table keeps only in-frame clones and is missing some. The sample lists about 7,700 clones, around 33% occurring once. The time point was: mouse harvest day 14 after allogeneic transplant. Each mouse received 10^7 T-cell-depleted marrow cells plus 10^6 splenic CD5+ T cells by tail vein. The source material was skin. The source is a female BALB/c mouse given C57BL/6 T cells with graft-versus-host disease after an allogeneic hematopoietic cell transplant.

About this clone itself: Gene labels here are mouse ones. The CDR3 goes on 1 residue after the read ends, and that part is filled in from the germline J gene. This same CDR3 is encoded by further DNA sequences in the sample. The chain has TRBV26 and TRBJ1-1, with a tentative D call TRBD1 (6 bases). The germline V gene has CDR1 KGHPV and CDR2 FQNQEV (reference sequence). The CDR3 is 14 amino acids. The V end lost 3 bases, the J end lost 0 bases, and 8 bases lay between the germline ends. CDR3 DNA (partial): TGTGCCAGCAGTCTAGGGACAACAAACACAGAAGTCTTC. The encoded protein is CASSLGTTNTEVF. In full, the CDR3 reads CASSLGTTNTEVFF.

Notes on this clone: Genes here carry mouse names. The read ends 1 residue shy of where the CDR3 ends; the end is completed using the germline J gene. The rearrangement links TRBV26 to TRBJ2-4; no definite D call. Trimming took off 0 bases at V and 0 bases at J, with 4 bases between the two ends. From germline, CDR1 is KGHPV and CDR2 FQNQEV (reference sequence). This CDR3 comprises 14 residues. This CDR3 reads CASSLSTSQNTLYF. The sequenced CDR3 bases are TGTGCCAGCAGTCTGTCGACAAGTCAAAACACCTTGTAC.

This clone showed up just a few times. Gene names are the mouse ones. With the read ending 1 residue before the CDR3 end, the germline J gene is used to fill in that end. The gene calls are TRBV2 and TRBJ1-3; a weak D match, TRBD1 (5 bases). Germline V lookup: CDR1 LGHNA, CDR2 YSYQKL. Trimming removed 1 base at V and 2 bases at J, with 6 bases between. The CDR3 covers 14 residues. Partial CDR3 DNA: TGTGCCAGCAGCCAAGCCAGGGCTGGAAATACGCTCTAT. Protein sequence: CASSQARAGNTLY. The CDR3 as a whole reads CASSQARAGNTLYF. Drawing the rest from reference TRBV2 and TRBJ1-3, the complete variable domain is DPKIIQKPKYLVAVTGSEKILICEQYLGHNAMYWYRQSAKKPLEFMFSYSYQKLMDNQTASSRFQPQSSKKNHLDLQITALKPDDSATYFCASSQARAGNTLYFGEGSRLIVV.

Turning to this clone: All gene names here are mouse names. Coverage ceases 1 residue before the CDR3 finishes, and the germline J gene fills in the end. The chain combines TRBV26 with TRBJ1-2; 7 bases map to TRBD1. V was pared by 1 base and J by 6 bases, with 5 bases of the junction left unmatched. Germline CDR1 reads KGHPV; CDR2 reads FQNQEV (reference sequence). The CDR3 has 14 amino acids. The CDR3 sequence is CASSLFTGVPDYTF. The CDR3 DNA, read in part, is TGTGCCAGCAGTCTGTTTACAGGGGTTCCCGACTACACC.

Worth noting for this clone: Any gene name here is a mouse gene name. The read halts 1 residue ahead of the CDR3 end, with the missing end drawn from the germline J gene. V usage is TRBV16 and J usage is TRBJ2-5; unclear D gene. Deletions cut 5 bases from V and 0 bases from J, with 3 bases between. CDR1 is SGHSA and CDR2 is FRNQAP in the germline V gene. The CDR3 extends over 12 amino acids. Partial CDR3 DNA: TGTGCAAGCAGCATTAACCAAGACACCCAGTAC. Its translation is CASSINQDTQY. The complete CDR3 sequence is CASSINQDTQYF.

Regarding this clone: Gene and germline names: mouse. The CDR3 end falls 1 residue outside the read, so it is completed with the germline J gene. V usage is TRBV23 and J usage is TRBJ2-3; no DNA check was done on the table's D call, TRBD2. Germline CDR1 is KGHTA and CDR2 is FQNQQP. The CDR3 is 14 amino acids. The CDR3 is CSSSPHWGAETLYF. The CDR3 bases that were read are TGCTCCAGCAGTCCCCACTGGGGTGCAGAAACGCTGTAT.